This T cell receptor (beta chain) was identified in a study of shared T cell receptors in the human thymus. Method: immunoSEQ multiplex PCR; TCRdb's copy keeps in-frame clones and lacks some. The table includes roughly 500,000 clones, more than 75% detected once. The CDR3 runs 17 residues. V shed 1 base, J shed 3 bases, and the junction held 9 bases outside the gene matches. Germline CDR1 reads LGHNA; CDR2 reads YSLEER. These data also featured in a second study, about human thymus T cells. That study adds: The donor group consisted of healthy Finnish infants who were having corrective surgery for congenital heart defects. Surgeons resected thymus tissue during corrective heart surgery.

This clonotype was obtained from a boy in the first two years of life with a congenital heart defect. The sequenced sample consisted of thymocytes. The chain carries TRBV4-3 and TRBJ2-7; TRBD2 agrees at 10 bases. CDR3 residues: CASSQVQREGPHYEQYF. The CDR3, as DNA: TGCGCCAGCAGCCAAGTCCAGCGGGAGGGCCCCCACTACGAGCAGTACTTC.